This T cell receptor beta chain originates from a study of Ad26.COV2.S vaccination and SARS-CoV-2 variants. Germline values: CDR1 SGHTA, CDR2 FQGTGA. The CDR3 runs 13 residues. J lost 8 bases, V lost 3 bases, and 4 bases had no gene match. The protocol was immunoSEQ multiplex PCR, while the TCRdb copy is restricted to in-frame clones and leaves out a portion. The data show 300,000 to 400,000 clones, with about 88% seen just once and around 5.8% held by the top ten. Treatment given: approximately 18 received Ad26.COV2.S at low or high dose, single or two shots; about 5 received placebo; per-sample allocation not given. Sample collection was performed on day 63 after the first vaccine or placebo injection. This person who donated was an adult of 18-55 years in Boston.

The sequence was collected from a person aged 18-60 years who received the Ad26.COV2.S COVID-19 vaccine or a placebo. This chain joins TRBV7-3 and TRBJ1-2; 9 bases are a match to TRBD1. Source: peripheral blood, taken in a trial of Ad26.COV2.S vaccine versus placebo. The CDR3 sequence is CASSLSGTGGYTF. CDR3 bases: TGTGCCAGCAGCTTGTCAGGGACAGGGGGCTACACCTTC.